This T cell receptor (beta chain) is from a study of chemoradiotherapy in HPV16-positive cancers. Study-wide context: Candidate HPV-specific T-cell clones and common TCR motifs came from functional assays in a couple of HPV16-positive patients. Points from the study as a whole: For HPV16-positive patients, expanding HPV-responsive T cells associated with longer recurrence-free survival. Candidate HPV-specific clones and E7-related TCR motifs grew in tumor during treatment.

The CDR3 covers 16 residues. The germline V gene encodes CDR1 MNHEY and CDR2 SMNVEV (reference sequence). V was clipped by 8 bases and J by 4 bases, with 22 bases between them. Sequencing used immunoSEQ multiplex PCR; TCRdb keeps in-frame clones, though not all of them. This sample carries approximately 35,000 clones, just under 80% of them seen once, and the ten largest clones take about 4.1%. Note on this clone: Its target is unknown.

The chain has TRBV27 and TRBJ2-3, with D tentatively TRBD1 (8 bases). The material was blood, obtained from a patient who underwent chemoradiotherapy. The TCR was taken from a human donor with HPV-associated anogenital cancer. DNA of the CDR3: TGTGCCAGCGTACCAGGGGGCCACGGGGGGTCAGATACGCAGTATTTT. Residues: CASVPGGHGGSDTQYF.